One and the same sample provided the 32 T cell receptor beta chains below, sequenced in a study of identical twins (dated by TCRdb to the mid-2010s). Receptors were amplified or captured by 5' RACE. The instrument given in TCRdb is Illumina HiSeq 2000. The public reads were quality trimmed at Q25 with fastp and then assembled into clones with MiXCR by TCRdb, keeping productive beta chains. A single entry per CDR3 protein holds the most common genes and DNA from its merged rows. This sample holds about 200,000 distinct CDR3 sequences; roughly a tenth were observed only once. The top ten clones comprise about 9.1% of the sample. Material: memory T cells sorted from blood. The cell subset or site label of this sample denotes: CD45RO+ enriched T cells. The receptors originated from a man over 45 in good health.

This clonotype was seen ten or more times. The rearrangement uses TRBV7-2 and TRBJ2-5; 12 bases match TRBD2. This CDR3 contains 17 residues. Germline values: CDR1 SGHTA, CDR2 FQGNSA. After removal of 3 bases from V and 4 bases from J, the junction contained 9 bases not matched to a gene. The CDR3 is CASSLTSGSRGGETQYF. DNA for the CDR3: TGTGCCAGCAGCTTGACTAGCGGGAGTAGAGGGGGAGAGACCCAGTACTTC.

Many counts were recorded for this clonotype. The chain couples TRBV5-1 to TRBJ2-3; 7 nucleotides line up with TRBD1. Germline V lookup: CDR1 SGHRS, CDR2 YFSETQ. J gave up 0 bases and V 0 bases, and 4 bases lay outside the gene matches. The CDR3 loop spans 16 amino acids. Here the CDR3 DNA reads TGCGCCAGCAGCTTGGGTGGCAGGGGGAGCACAGATACGCAGTATTTT. Residues: CASSLGGRGSTDTQYF.

Note on this clonotype: The junction differs from germline at one of its ends, possibly a read error. This chain links TRBV6-2 or TRBV6-3 with TRBJ2-7, with D uncertain. CDR1 and CDR2 (germline): MNHEY, SVGEGT. This CDR3 contains 16 residues. CDR3 bases: TGTGCCAGCAGTTCCCGGCTGGGCTTGGGCTCCCACGAGCAGTACTTC. This sequence encodes CASSSRLGLGSHEQYF.

The chain joins TRBV6-2 or TRBV6-3 to TRBJ2-7, with TRBD1 matching 9 bases. Trimming at V came to 7 bases and at J to 2 bases, leaving 15 bases not matched to a gene. The CDR3 has 17 residues. Germline V lookup: CDR1 MNHEY, CDR2 SVGEGT. The CDR3 DNA reads as TGTGCCAGCACAACCTCGATTTACAGGGGGCGACCCTACGAGCAGTACTTC. Protein sequence: CASTTSIYRGRPYEQYF.

Ten or more counts support this clonotype. The V gene is TRBV20-1, the J gene TRBJ2-5; 7 bases align to TRBD2. Unmatched junction bases numbered 6, after V lost 6 bases and J lost 5 bases. Germline loops: CDR1 DFQATT, CDR2 SNEGSKA (reference sequence). The CDR3 extends over 12 amino acids. This chain's CDR3 is CSARTGGETQYF. For the CDR3, the DNA is TGCAGTGCAAGGACCGGGGGGGAGACCCAGTACTTC.

The table lists this clonotype with a few counts. This sequence joins TRBV7-6 and TRBJ2-7, with 8 bases matching TRBD1. This CDR3 spans 14 amino acids. CDR1 and CDR2 (germline): SGHVS, FNYEAQ. The V gene end was trimmed by 3 bases and the J gene end by 3 bases; junction bases not matched to a gene: 4. The CDR3, as DNA: TGTGCCAGCAGCTTCTCCGGGACAGGCTACGAGCAGTACTTC. The encoded protein is CASSFSGTGYEQYF.

This clonotype came up many times. The gene calls are TRBV6-5 and TRBJ2-5; D gene unclear. The CDR3 length is 15 residues. Germline values: CDR1 MNHEY, CDR2 SVGAGI. Trimming removed 0 bases from V and 2 bases from J, with 10 bases in between. The CDR3 region is CASSYSNSAQETQYF. The CDR3 DNA reads TGTGCCAGCAGTTACTCGAATTCGGCACAAGAGACCCAGTACTTC.

There are many counts of this clonotype. The chain uses TRBV18 and TRBJ1-2; D is unclear. Trimming pared 0 bases from V and 8 bases from J, leaving 13 bases between. The CDR3 length is 14 residues. Germline V CDR1 and CDR2: KGHSH, LQKENI. CDR3 sequence reads: CASSPPLESHGYTF. CDR3 sequence (DNA): TGTGCCAGCTCACCACCCCTGGAAAGCCACGGCTACACCTTC.

This clonotype was found many times. This rearrangement joins TRBV3-1 to TRBJ2-2; TRBD2 matches 12 bases. The CDR3 contains 18 residues. V dropped 3 bases and J dropped 2; count of bases not matched to a gene: 7. Germline CDR1 reads LGHDT; CDR2 reads YNNKEL (reference sequence). CDR3 bases: TGTGCCAGCAGCCAGCAACTAGCGGGGGGCCCCAACACCGGGGAGCTGTTTTTT. Its protein is CASSQQLAGGPNTGELFF.

This clonotype was recorded at least ten times. The rearrangement joins TRBV6-5 to TRBJ1-2, with D tentatively TRBD1 (5 bases). The CDR3 spans 15 residues. Germline CDR1 reads MNHEY; CDR2 reads SVGAGI. With 5 bases removed from V and 4 bases from J, the gap between germline ends came to 17 bases. CDR3 amino acids: CASSHPGGGAYGYTF. Here the CDR3 DNA reads TGTGCCAGCAGTCACCCTGGGGGTGGAGCCTATGGCTACACCTTC.

The chain has TRBV29-1 and TRBJ2-5, with D perhaps TRBD1 or TRBD2 (5 bases each). The CDR3 has 14 residues. Germline V gives CDR1 SQVTM, CDR2 ANQGSEA. V was shortened by 3 bases and J by 5 bases, with 16 bases between the two germline ends. The DNA of the CDR3 is TGCAGCGTTGAGGAGTCGAGCTGGGGGGAGACCCAGTACTTC. Its translation: CSVEESSWGETQYF. The whole variable domain, remainder taken from reference TRBV29-1 and TRBJ2-5, is SAVISQKPSRDICQRGTSLTIQCQVDSQVTMMFWYRQQPGQSLTLIATANQGSEATYESGFVIDKFPISRPNLTFSTLTVSNMSPEDSSIYLCSVEESSWGETQYFGPGTRLLVL.

The V gene is TRBV20-1, the J gene TRBJ1-1, with 7 bases aligning to TRBD1. Germline CDR1 DFQATT, CDR2 SNEGSKA (reference sequence). The trim removed 0 bases at V and 7 bases at J, leaving 5 bases unmatched. The CDR3 spans 13 residues. The CDR3 sequence is CSARDLQGNEAFF. The CDR3, as DNA: TGCAGTGCTAGAGATTTACAGGGGAATGAAGCTTTCTTT.

This clonotype was counted at least ten times. The rearrangement joins TRBV4-2 to TRBJ1-6; weak D call: TRBD1 (5 bases). V was cut by 3 bases and J by 10 bases, with 13 bases left in between. This CDR3 comprises 14 residues. CDR1 and CDR2 (germline): LGHNA, YNFKEQ. CDR3 DNA sequence: TGTGCCAGCAGCCAGGGGCAGATCTACTCACCCCTCCACTTT. Its protein product is CASSQGQIYSPLHF.

The CDR3 reads CSANRGTQPQHF. Here the CDR3 DNA reads TGCAGTGCTAACAGGGGCACTCAGCCCCAGCATTTT. The chain joins TRBV20-1 to TRBJ1-5; 7 nucleotides align to TRBD1. The CDR3 extends over 12 amino acids. The V gene's germline CDR1 is DFQATT and CDR2 SNEGSKA (reference sequence). V gave up 4 bases and J gave up 6 bases; unmatched junction bases: 3.

The sample holds many counts of this clonotype. The V call is TRBV4-2, the J call TRBJ1-5, with D possibly being TRBD1 (5 bases). CDR3 length equals 17 residues. Germline loops: CDR1 LGHNA, CDR2 YNFKEQ. The V end was cut by 0 bases, the J end by 3 bases, with 15 bases between. The CDR3 loop is CASSQDQSSRANQPQHF. The CDR3 coding sequence is TGTGCCAGCAGCCAAGATCAGTCGAGCAGGGCCAATCAGCCCCAGCATTTT.

This clonotype has more than one count but fewer than ten. The CDR3 DNA reads as TGTGCCAGCTCACGGAATAGCGGGAGAGGGTATGAGCAGTTCTTC. Translated, it gives CASSRNSGRGYEQFF. The gene calls are TRBV18 and TRBJ2-1, with TRBD2 matching over 9 bases. Germline V gene sequence: CDR1 KGHSH, CDR2 LQKENI. Germline trimming cut 4 bases from V and 8 bases from J; bases unmatched to any gene: 9. The CDR3 runs 15 residues.

The rearrangement uses TRBV5-1 and TRBJ1-1, with unresolved D. From germline, CDR1 is SGHRS and CDR2 YFSETQ. The CDR3 has 15 residues. V shed 3 bases and J shed 4 bases, with 16 bases lying between them. The CDR3 sequence is CASSSYKGGSTEAFF. CDR3 sequence (DNA): TGCGCCAGCAGCTCCTACAAGGGCGGGAGCACTGAAGCTTTCTTT.

This clonotype was found many times. This chain joins TRBV6-5 and TRBJ2-1; no firm D call. CDR3 length: 14 amino acids. Per the germline V gene, CDR1 is MNHEY and CDR2 is SVGAGI. V was clipped by 4 bases and J by 10 bases, with 17 bases between them. The CDR3 nucleotides read TGTGCCAGCAGTTCCCCCTATTCGGGCAGAGAGCAGTTCTTC. The encoded protein is CASSSPYSGREQFF.

CDR3 protein: CASSPAASGANVLTF. The CDR3 DNA is TGTGCCAGCAGTCCGGCCGCCTCTGGGGCCAACGTCCTGACTTTC. V is TRBV12-3 or TRBV12-4 and J is TRBJ2-6; D is unresolved. The V and J ends lost 5 bases and 0 bases respectively, with 8 bases between them. This CDR3 has 15 amino acids.

There are a few counts of this clonotype. The V gene is TRBV11-2, the J gene TRBJ2-3, with 8 positions matching TRBD2. Germline assignment: CDR1 SGHAT and CDR2 FQNNGV. The CDR3 contains 15 residues. J was trimmed by 3 bases and V by 4 bases; bases with no gene match: 6. For the CDR3, the DNA is TGTGCCAGCAGCTCCCTTAAGCGGGGGACAGATACGCAGTATTTT. This codes for CASSSLKRGTDTQYF.

This clonotype was found a few times. Here the CDR3 DNA reads TGTGCCAGCAGCTTAGGACAGGGGGCGCCAAATGAGCAGTTCTTC. It specifies CASSLGQGAPNEQFF. This chain uses TRBV7-9 with TRBJ2-1; TRBD1 matches 10 bases. The germline gives CDR1 SEHNR, CDR2 FQNEAQ (reference sequence). With 1 base clipped from V and 7 bases from J, the junction kept 4 bases outside the gene matches. There are 15 residues in the CDR3.

J is TRBJ1-1 and V is TRBV4-1; D not certain. The CDR3 sequence is 17 residues long. Germline V gives CDR1 MGHRA, CDR2 YSYEKL. Trimming cost V 0 bases and J 3 bases, with 17 bases left between them. The CDR3 DNA follows: TGCGCCAGCAGCCAAGAGAGGAGATTATGGCTTGACACTGAAGCTTTCTTT. Its protein product is CASSQERRLWLDTEAFF.

The sample holds a few counts of this clonotype. This sequence joins TRBV20-1 and TRBJ2-5; the D gene is possibly TRBD2 (6 bases). The length of the CDR3 is 13 residues. Germline CDR1 and CDR2: DFQATT and SNEGSKA (reference sequence). The V end was cut by 7 bases, the J end by 3 bases, with 15 bases between. CDR3 bases: TGCAGTGTTCTCAGGGAGCGGGAAGAGACCCAGTACTTC. This gives the protein CSVLREREETQYF.

This clonotype was seen at least ten times. The genes are TRBV12-3 or TRBV12-4 and TRBJ2-2; 8 nucleotides agree with TRBD1. The CDR3 has 17 amino acids. J was trimmed by 0 bases and V by 3 bases; bases with no gene match: 6. The CDR3 coding sequence is TGTGCCAGCAGTTTCGGGCACAGGGGGGCGAACACCGGGGAGCTGTTTTTT. This translates into CASSFGHRGANTGELFF.

This clonotype is a singleton in its sample. The chain carries TRBV7-2 and TRBJ1-5, with D unclear. This CDR3 contains 16 residues. Trimming removed 5 bases from V and 7 bases from J, with 21 bases in between. Germline V gene sequence: CDR1 SGHTA, CDR2 FQGNSA. The CDR3 reads CASSAGPTTRNQPQHF. The CDR3, as DNA: TGTGCCAGCAGCGCTGGACCCACAACCAGGAACCAGCCCCAGCATTTT. Filled out from reference TRBV7-2 and TRBJ1-5, the complete variable domain reads GAGVSQSPSNKVTEKGKDVELRCDPISGHTALYWYRQSLGQGLEFLIYFQGNSAPDKSGLPSDRFSAERTGGSVSTLTIQRTQQEDSAVYLCASSAGPTTRNQPQHFGDGTRLSIL.

The table lists this clonotype with a few counts. The chain links TRBV6-5 to TRBJ2-1; D is perhaps TRBD1 (5 bases). Germline assignment: CDR1 MNHEY and CDR2 SVGAGI. CDR3 length equals 14 residues. Between the trimmed V and J ends, which lost 2 bases and 9 bases, there was a span of 14 bases. CDR3 loop: CASSYAGPQGEQFF. The CDR3 DNA follows: TGTGCCAGCAGTTACGCCGGACCGCAGGGTGAGCAGTTCTTC.

In this sample, this clonotype turned up a few times. The V call is TRBV20-1, the J call TRBJ1-5; the match to TRBD1 covers 7 bases. The J segment lost 4 bases and the V segment lost 5 bases, leaving 5 bases of the junction unmatched. Germline V gene data show CDR1 as DFQATT and CDR2 as SNEGSKA (reference sequence). The CDR3 sequence is 13 residues long. The CDR3 sequence: CSAQGQTNQPQHF. The CDR3 DNA follows: TGCAGTGCTCAGGGACAGACGAATCAGCCCCAGCATTTT.

In its sample, this clonotype was seen a few times. The CDR3 is CASSYLRDSLYEQYF. CDR3 nucleotide sequence: TGTGCCAGCAGTTACTTGCGGGACTCCCTCTACGAGCAGTACTTC. The V and J genes are TRBV6-5 and TRBJ2-7; D is possibly TRBD2 (6 bases). With 1 base removed from V and 3 bases from J, the gap between germline ends came to 13 bases. From germline, CDR1 is MNHEY and CDR2 SVGAGI. The CDR3 totals 15 residues.

This clonotype was counted between two and nine times. The chain carries TRBV20-1 and TRBJ2-5; TRBD2 is a possible D gene (5 bases). This CDR3 spans 13 amino acids. From germline, CDR1 is DFQATT and CDR2 SNEGSKA (reference sequence). V was shortened by 4 bases and J by 5 bases, with 14 bases between the two germline ends. CDR3 nucleotides: TGCAGTGCTATCCGTCTGGGCGGGGAGACCCAGTACTTC. Amino acids: CSAIRLGGETQYF.

In this sample, this clonotype turned up a few times. J is TRBJ2-1 and V is TRBV7-8; 7 bases map to TRBD2. Germline lookup yields CDR1 SGHVS and CDR2 FQNEAQ. V lost 4 bases to trimming and J lost 10 bases; unmatched junction nucleotides: 13. This CDR3 is built from 15 residues. The CDR3 region is CASSSGRGSQLEQFF. DNA for the CDR3: TGTGCCAGCAGCTCCGGGCGGGGGAGCCAATTGGAGCAGTTCTTC.

This clonotype showed up just a few times. V usage is TRBV28 and J usage is TRBJ2-2; 8 positions match TRBD2. The CDR3 length is 16 residues. The V gene end was trimmed by 8 bases and the J gene end by 2 bases; junction bases not matched to a gene: 10. Germline V gene sequence: CDR1 MDHEN, CDR2 SYDVKM. The CDR3 protein is CASRTQRGSNTGELFF. CDR3 sequence (DNA): TGTGCCAGCCGGACCCAGCGGGGGAGCAACACCGGGGAGCTGTTTTTT.

This clonotype has a count of ten or more. The chain links TRBV29-1 to TRBJ1-2; TRBD1 might be the D (6 bases). CDR1 and CDR2 (germline): SQVTM, ANQGSEA. V lost 7 bases and J 2 bases, leaving 29 bases between the germline ends. CDR3 size: 18 residues. The CDR3 is CSAPFHSSRDIENYGYTF. As DNA, the CDR3 is TGCAGCGCTCCTTTCCATTCTTCCCGGGACATCGAAAACTATGGCTACACCTTC.